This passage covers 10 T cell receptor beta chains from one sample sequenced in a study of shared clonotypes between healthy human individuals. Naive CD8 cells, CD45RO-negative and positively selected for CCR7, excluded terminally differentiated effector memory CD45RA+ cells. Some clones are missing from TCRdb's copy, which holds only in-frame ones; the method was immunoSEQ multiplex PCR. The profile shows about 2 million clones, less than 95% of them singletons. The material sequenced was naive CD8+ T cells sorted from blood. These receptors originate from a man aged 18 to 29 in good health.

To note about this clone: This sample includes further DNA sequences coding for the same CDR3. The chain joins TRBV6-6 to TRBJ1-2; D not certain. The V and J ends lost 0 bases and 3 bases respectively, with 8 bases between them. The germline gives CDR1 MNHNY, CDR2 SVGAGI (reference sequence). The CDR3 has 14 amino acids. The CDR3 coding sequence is TGTGCCAGCAGTTACTCGAACGAGGACTATGGCTACACCTTC. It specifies CASSYSNEDYGYTF.

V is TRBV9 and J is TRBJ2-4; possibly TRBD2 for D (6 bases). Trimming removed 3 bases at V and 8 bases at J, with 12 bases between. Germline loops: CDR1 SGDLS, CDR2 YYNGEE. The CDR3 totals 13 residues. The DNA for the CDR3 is TGTGCCAGCAGCGCCGGCGGAGGGGACATTCAGTACTTC. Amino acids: CASSAGGGDIQYF.

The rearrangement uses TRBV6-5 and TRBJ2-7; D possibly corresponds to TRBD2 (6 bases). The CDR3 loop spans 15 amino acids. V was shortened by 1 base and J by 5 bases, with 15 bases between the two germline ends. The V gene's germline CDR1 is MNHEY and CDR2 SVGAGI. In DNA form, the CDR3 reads TGTGCCAGCAGTTACTTTCCGGGAGAAGTGAACGAGCAGTACTTC. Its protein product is CASSYFPGEVNEQYF.

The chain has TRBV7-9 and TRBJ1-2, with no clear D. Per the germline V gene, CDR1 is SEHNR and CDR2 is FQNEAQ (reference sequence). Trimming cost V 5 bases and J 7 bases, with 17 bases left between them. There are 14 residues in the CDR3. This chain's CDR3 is CASSTTPGVSGYTF. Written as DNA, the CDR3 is TGTGCCAGCAGCACCACCCCCGGTGTGTCTGGCTACACCTTC.

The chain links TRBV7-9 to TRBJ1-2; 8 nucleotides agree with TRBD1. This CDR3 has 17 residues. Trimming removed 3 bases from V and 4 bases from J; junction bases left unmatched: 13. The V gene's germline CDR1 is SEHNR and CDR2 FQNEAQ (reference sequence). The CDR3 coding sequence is TGTGCCAGCAGCTTTTCATCCGCCGGGACAGGCCTCTATGGCTACACCTTC. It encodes CASSFSSAGTGLYGYTF. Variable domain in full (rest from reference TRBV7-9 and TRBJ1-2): DTGVSQNPRHKITKRGQNVTFRCDPISEHNRLYWYRQTLGQGPEFLTYFQNEAQLEKSRLLSDRFSAERPKGSFSTLEIQRTEQGDSAMYLCASSFSSAGTGLYGYTFGSGTRLTVV.

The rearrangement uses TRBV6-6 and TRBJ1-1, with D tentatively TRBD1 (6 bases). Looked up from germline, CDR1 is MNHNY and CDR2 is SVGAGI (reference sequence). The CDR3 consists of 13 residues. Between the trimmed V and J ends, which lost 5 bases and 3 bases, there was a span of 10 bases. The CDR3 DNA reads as TGTGCCAGCAGTCCTAACAGGGACACTGAAGCTTTCTTT. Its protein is CASSPNRDTEAFF.

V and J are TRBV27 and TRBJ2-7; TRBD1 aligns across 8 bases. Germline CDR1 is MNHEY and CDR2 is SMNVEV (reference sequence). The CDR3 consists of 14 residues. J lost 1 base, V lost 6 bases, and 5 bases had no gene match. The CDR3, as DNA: TGTGCCAGCAGCCGGCAGGGGGCGTCCTACGAGCAGTACTTC. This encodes CASSRQGASYEQYF.

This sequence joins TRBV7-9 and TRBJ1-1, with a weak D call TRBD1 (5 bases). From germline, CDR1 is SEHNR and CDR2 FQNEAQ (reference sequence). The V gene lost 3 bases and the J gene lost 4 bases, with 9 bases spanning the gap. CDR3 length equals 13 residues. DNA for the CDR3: TGTGCCAGCAGCTTCGGGGACGCCACTGAAGCTTTCTTT. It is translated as CASSFGDATEAFF.

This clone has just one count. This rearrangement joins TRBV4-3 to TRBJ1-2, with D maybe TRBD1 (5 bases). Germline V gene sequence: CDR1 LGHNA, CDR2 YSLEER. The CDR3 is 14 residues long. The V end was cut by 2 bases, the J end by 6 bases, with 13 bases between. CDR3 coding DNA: TGCGCCAGCAGCCAACCAGGGTTGGAGGATGGCTACACCTTC. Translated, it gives CASSQPGLEDGYTF.

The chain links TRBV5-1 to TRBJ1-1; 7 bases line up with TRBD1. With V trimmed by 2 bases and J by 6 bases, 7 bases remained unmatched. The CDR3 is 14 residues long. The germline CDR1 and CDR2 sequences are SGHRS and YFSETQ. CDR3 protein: CASSFVGGESEAFF. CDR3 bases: TGCGCCAGCAGCTTTGTAGGGGGCGAGTCTGAAGCTTTCTTT.